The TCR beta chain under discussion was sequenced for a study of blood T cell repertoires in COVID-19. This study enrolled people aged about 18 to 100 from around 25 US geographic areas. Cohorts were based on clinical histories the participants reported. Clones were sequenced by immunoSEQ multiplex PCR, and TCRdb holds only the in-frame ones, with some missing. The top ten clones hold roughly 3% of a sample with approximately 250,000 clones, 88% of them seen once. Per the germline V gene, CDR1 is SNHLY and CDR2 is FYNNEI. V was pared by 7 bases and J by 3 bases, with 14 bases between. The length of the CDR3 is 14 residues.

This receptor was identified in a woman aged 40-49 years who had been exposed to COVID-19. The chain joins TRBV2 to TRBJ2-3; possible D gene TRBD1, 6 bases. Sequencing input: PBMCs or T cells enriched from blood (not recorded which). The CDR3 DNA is TGTGCCAGCATGGGGGTCAGGGGAACAGATACGCAGTATTTT. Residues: CASMGVRGTDTQYF.